The following is a TCR beta chain sequence with its context. Other DNA sequences in this sample translate to the same CDR3. The sample comes from a study of blood T cell repertoires in COVID-19. Overall study context: In each case, the material was cDNA or gDNA derived from T cells, B-cell-depleted T cells, or PBMCs.

Per the original data handling: Nucleated cell number was recorded as an estimate derived from reference gene primer amplification. TCRdb's table, derived via immunoSEQ multiplex PCR, lists solely in-frame clones and lacks some. The DNA gave D and trimming, while V, J and clone size come from that table. The sample carries more than 150,000 clones, about nine tenths recorded once. Germline CDR1 and CDR2: SGHRS and YFSETQ. The CDR3 contains 14 residues. Trimming took off 0 bases at V and 2 bases at J, with 6 bases between the two ends. The TCR sequence derives from an older woman with acute or convalescent COVID-19. The chain recombines TRBV5-1 with TRBJ1-3; D gene ambiguous. Input material: peripheral blood. The CDR3 sequence: CASSLDGTGNTIYF. The CDR3 DNA is TGCGCCAGCAGCTTGGATGGCACTGGAAACACCATATATTTT.